Below are 6 T cell receptor beta chains sequenced from a single sample in a study of blood T cells in healthy people across ages. It was with a sample-barcoded 5' primer and a J-beta primer mix that a second PCR of roughly 7 to 12 cycles was run. TCRdb itself ran the 5' RACE reads through MiXCR, one entry per CDR3 protein. The sample lists about 780,000 distinct CDR3 sequences, about 47% seen once, with approximately 18% in the top ten. Sequencing used blood. The receptors were gathered from a man aged 80 or over in good health.

The rearrangement uses TRBV27 and TRBJ2-2; D possibly corresponds to TRBD2 (5 bases). The CDR3 extends over 12 amino acids. Germline V gene lookup returns CDR1 MNHEY and CDR2 SMNVEV (reference sequence). V shed 7 bases and J shed 7 bases, with 10 bases lying between them. CDR3 residues: CASTPGVGELFF. In DNA form, the CDR3 reads TGTGCCAGCACCCCCGGGGTCGGGGAGCTGTTTTTT.

This clonotype was counted a few times. This rearrangement joins TRBV4-1 to TRBJ2-5; no definite D call. CDR1 is MGHRA, CDR2 YSYEKL, per germline. The CDR3 has 14 amino acids. V gave up 1 base and J gave up 5 bases, with 11 bases separating them. The CDR3 protein is CASSQAVTHETQYF. CDR3 bases: TGCGCCAGCAGCCAAGCCGTCACCCACGAGACCCAGTACTTC.

The gene calls are TRBV11-2 and TRBJ1-6; 7 nucleotides agree with TRBD1. This CDR3 spans 15 amino acids. V lost 2 bases, J lost 10 bases, and 8 bases stayed unmatched. Germline V lookup: CDR1 SGHAT, CDR2 FQNNGV. This CDR3 reads CASSLWQTGNSPLHF. The CDR3, as DNA: TGTGCCAGCAGCTTATGGCAGACAGGGAACTCACCCCTCCACTTT.

This clonotype was found many times. A much bigger clone sits one base away, suggesting this may be a read error. The chain has TRBV20-1 and TRBJ2-1; perhaps TRBD2 as D (6 bases). Near its end, the DNA agrees better with TRBJ2-7, so the J call may be wrong. Germline CDR1 reads DFQATT; CDR2 reads SNEGSKA (reference sequence). The CDR3 is 15 residues long. CDR3 protein: CSATPVELDYNEQYF. Written as DNA, the CDR3 is TGCAGTGCGACCCCGGTAGAGCTGGACTACAATGAGCAGTACTTC.

On this clonotype: This may come from a read error, since a much larger clone is one base off. The chain uses TRBV6-4 and TRBJ2-3, with a tentative D call TRBD2 (6 bases). Per germline, CDR1 MRHNA and CDR2 SNTAGT. Trimming took 2 bases from V and 4 from J, leaving 10 bases between them. The CDR3 contains 14 residues. CDR3 sequence reads: CASSDAGGADTQYF. CDR3 DNA: TGTGCCAGCAGTGACGCCGGAGGGGCAGATACGCAGTATTTT.

This clonotype was detected many times. The DNA of the CDR3 is TGCAGCGTTGAAATCCCCCAGGGGGCGGATACGCAGTATTTT. Translated: CSVEIPQGADTQYF. V gene TRBV29-1 combines with J gene TRBJ2-3; 8 bases are a match to TRBD1. This CDR3 spans 14 amino acids. The J segment lost 6 bases and the V segment lost 2 bases, leaving 7 bases of the junction unmatched. Germline CDR1 reads SQVTM; CDR2 reads ANQGSEA.